This T cell receptor (beta chain) is from a study of blood T cell repertoires in COVID-19. Turning to the study itself: Collection of acute and convalescent COVID-19 samples took place in the United States, Italy and Spain. Nucleic acid was either cDNA or gDNA, and it came from T cells, B-cell-depleted T cells, or PBMCs.

Under the authors' procedure: Researchers report that nucleated cell counts were estimated from reference gene primer amplification. Method: immunoSEQ multiplex PCR; TCRdb's copy keeps in-frame clones and lacks some. Clone size and the V and J calls come from that table; the DNA yielded D and trimming. The table has about 50,000 clones, 76% seen once. This clone was seen a few times. Deletions cut 5 bases from V and 0 bases from J, with 16 bases between. CDR1 is SGHRS and CDR2 is YFSETQ in the germline V gene. CDR3 length: 16 amino acids. Sequenced: peripheral blood. The sequence was collected from a man aged 45-60 years with active or convalescent COVID-19. The rearrangement links TRBV5-1 to TRBJ2-3; D perhaps matches TRBD1 (6 bases). The CDR3 coding sequence is TGCGCCAGCAGACACCGCAGGGGATCAAGCACAGATACGCAGTATTTT. Translation: CASRHRRGSSTDTQYF. Based on the CDR3 plus reference TRBV5-1 and TRBJ2-3, the full variable domain is KAGVTQTPRYLIKTRGQQVTLSCSPISGHRSVSWYQQTPGQGLQFLFEYFSETQRNKGNFPGRFSGRQFSNSRSEMNVSTLELGDSALYLCASRHRRGSSTDTQYFGPGTRLTVL.